Reported below is one TCR beta chain. These data belong to a study of blood T cell repertoires in COVID-19. As for the study in general: Samples came from the United States, Italy and Spain, spanning acute and convalescent COVID-19. The analysed material was cDNA or gDNA that came from T cells, B-cell-depleted T cells, or PBMCs.

CDR1 is LNHDA and CDR2 is SQIVND in the germline V gene (reference sequence). V trimming: 2 bases; J trimming: 6 bases; junction bases outside the gene matches: 4. CDR3 length: 14 amino acids. Per the original data handling: Cell counts per sample came from amplifying reference gene primers. Data came from immunoSEQ multiplex PCR; TCRdb stores just in-frame clones and leaves some out. The DNA gave D and trimming, while V, J and clone size come from that table. Of fewer than 180,000 clones in the sample, approximately 88% were seen once. The source material was peripheral blood. The J gene is TRBJ1-5, the V gene TRBV19; 7 nucleotides agree with TRBD1. The TCR comes from a man between 65 and 85 years old with acute or convalescent COVID-19. CDR3 protein: CASSIPGGIQPQHF. DNA of the CDR3: TGTGCCAGTAGTATACCAGGGGGGATTCAGCCCCAGCATTTT.